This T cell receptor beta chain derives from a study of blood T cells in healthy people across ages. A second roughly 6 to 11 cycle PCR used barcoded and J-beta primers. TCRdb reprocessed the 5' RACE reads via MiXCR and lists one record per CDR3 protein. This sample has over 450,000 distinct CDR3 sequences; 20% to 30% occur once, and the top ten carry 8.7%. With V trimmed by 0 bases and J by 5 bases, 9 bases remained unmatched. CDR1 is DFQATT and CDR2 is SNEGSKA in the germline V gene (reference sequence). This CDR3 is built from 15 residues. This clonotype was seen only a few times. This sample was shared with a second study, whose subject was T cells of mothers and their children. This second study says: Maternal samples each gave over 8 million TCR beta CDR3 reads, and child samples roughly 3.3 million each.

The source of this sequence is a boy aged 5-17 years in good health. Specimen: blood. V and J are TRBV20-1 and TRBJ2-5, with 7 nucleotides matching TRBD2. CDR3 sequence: CSARDLREGPETQYF. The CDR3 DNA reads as TGCAGTGCTAGAGACCTCAGGGAGGGCCCGGAGACCCAGTACTTC.